This TCR beta chain appears in the sequencing data of a study of T-cell reconstitution after alpha-beta-depleted transplantation in children. Study-wide points: As was reported, about two months after transplant, alpha-beta T cells came from several hundred expanded graft clones. One year after transplant, T-cell counts and diversity came mostly from newly produced T cells. Some patients showed high day-60 TCRbeta diversity, which derived from surviving recipient T cells and thymic progenitors.

As it was prepared, the TCRbeta library received unique molecular identifiers. One entry per CDR3 protein results from TCRdb running MiXCR on the PCR reads. The sample has hundreds of thousands of distinct CDR3 sequences, about an eighth seen once. This clonotype was seen only a few times. Its antigen is not identified. Germline values: CDR1 SQVTM, CDR2 ANQGSEA. The germline V and J ends were trimmed by 7 bases and 3 bases, with 16 bases remaining between them. CDR3 length equals 13 residues. The sequence came from a male patient younger than 18 who had a stem cell transplant for acute myeloid leukemia, so the T cells may come from the graft donor. This specimen consisted of PBMCs, mostly from graft donor cells, obtained 360 days after TCRalphabeta/CD19-depleted stem cell transplant. This chain connects TRBV29-1 to TRBJ2-7; possibly TRBD1 for D (6 bases). The CDR3 reads CSASPGVLYEQYF. For the CDR3, the DNA is TGCAGCGCCTCCCCAGGGGTACTCTACGAGCAGTACTTC.